This TCR beta chain is from a study of somatic mutations in cytotoxic T cells in rheumatoid arthritis. In the study overall: Sorting by flow gave nearly 100% purity for some V beta antibody-stained T-cell populations, including V beta1+ cells sequenced for TCRB.

Source study methods: Published virus-specific TCRB sequences found rare matches among patient CD8+ clones larger than 1%. Clones were read by immunoSEQ multiplex PCR, and TCRdb kept only the in-frame ones, dropping some. The D gene and trimming were derived from the DNA, and the V and J assignments and clone size from that table. The sample gives about 10,000 clones, around 81% of which show up once; roughly an eighth is in the top ten. Positive magnetic bead selection isolated CD4+ and CD8+ cells, and flow cytometry checked purity. CDR1 SGHVS and CDR2 FQNEAQ come from the germline V gene. The CDR3 length is 16 residues. The V and J ends lost 2 bases and 4 bases, in that order; junction bases with no gene match: 6. Notes on this clone: The antigen remains unidentified.

General study points: Patients with a largest CD8+ clone exceeding 20% of CD8+ cells numbered 8 of 65.

This clonotype originated in an adult with rheumatoid arthritis. This chain joins TRBV7-8 and TRBJ1-5; 9 bases map to TRBD1. The sequenced material came from CD8+ T cells sorted from blood. In nucleotides, the CDR3 is TGTGCCAGCAGCTTAATGGGTGGACAGGGGAATCAGCCCCAGCATTTT. It is translated as CASSLMGGQGNQPQHF.